Sequencing of this TCR beta chain was carried out in a study of cytomegalovirus exposure and HLA in healthy donors. General study results and limits: HLA allele associations emerged for 16,951 TCR beta sequences in a later analysis, at 0.05 false discovery rate. In a later analysis, across HLA loci, associated TCR counts were highest for DRB1, lowest for HLA-C. Cytomegalovirus-associated TCR beta chains were listed, numbering some 170. Later analysis revealed greater clonal expansion in HLA-associated TCR beta chains than in equally common others.

CDR1 is ENHRY and CDR2 is SYGVKD in the germline V gene. The CDR3 has 15 residues. Trimming cost V 4 bases and J 5 bases; bases outside gene matches: 10. Both 60 Vbeta primers and 13 Jbeta primers went into the PCR. Sequenced by immunoSEQ multiplex PCR; TCRdb stores in-frame clones only, minus some. The sample has about 160,000 clones, roughly 76% seen once. A word on this clone: What it binds is unknown.

V usage is TRBV10-3 and J usage is TRBJ2-7; 8 nucleotides align to TRBD1. The receptor's source is a woman in her 50s in good health and CMV-seronegative. Sequencing was performed on PBMCs. This CDR3 is CAISGSGGVQNEQYF. The DNA for the CDR3 is TGTGCCATCAGTGGTTCAGGGGGCGTCCAGAACGAGCAGTACTTC.